This T cell receptor (beta chain) emerged from a study of post-analysis software for immune sequencing data. Study-wide results and caveats: The study found TRBV5-6, TRBV5-1 and TRBV20-1 among five TRBV segments more frequent in patients than controls. Compared with controls, patients showed significantly lower normalized Chao1 diversity. Strong same-batch co-clustering of samples appeared with F measure clustering.

Only a few counts were recorded for this clonotype. Its cognate antigen is unknown. There are 15 residues in the CDR3. Germline CDR1 reads SQVTM; CDR2 reads ANQGSEA. Between the trimmed V and J ends, which lost 3 bases and 6 bases, there was a span of 20 bases. Researchers reported that TCR beta cDNA libraries carried unique molecular identifiers. MiXCR was run by TCRdb on the PCR reads, yielding one entry per CDR3 protein. The table records 600,000 to 750,000 distinct CDR3 sequences, approximately 59% of them present only once. The rearrangement uses TRBV29-1 and TRBJ1-1; perhaps TRBD1 as D (6 bases). The receptor comes from a girl aged 2 to 10 with multiple sclerosis. The sequenced sample consisted of blood. CDR3 DNA sequence: TGCAGCGTTGATTACAGGGATGCGATGAGGGCTGAAGCTTTCTTT. Translated: CSVDYRDAMRAEAFF.